Listed here are 9 T cell receptor gamma chains from one sample, sequenced in a study of gamma-delta T cells after stem cell transplantation. TCRdb re-called the RT-PCR reads with CATT. Here the sample spans 1,200 or so gamma-chain clones, 60% being singletons. Sequencing was performed on gamma-delta T cells. The source is a human donor. It is not recorded whose cells these are; they may come from a transplant donor.

With respect to this clone: The junction departs from germline at one end; a sequencing error may be responsible. The V gene is TRGV4, the J gene TRGJ1 or TRGJ2. The CDR3 has 9 amino acids. Germline loops: CDR1 EGSTGY, CDR2 YDSYTSSV. Written as DNA, the CDR3 is TGTGCCACCTGGGATTACACTGTCTTT. Its translation is CATWDYTVF.

This rearrangement joins TRGV9 to TRGJ1 or TRGJ2. TCRdb offers no J gene call, so here the DNA was matched to germline to obtain one. Germline V gene sequence: CDR1 GITISATS, CDR2 ISYDGTV (reference sequence). The CDR3 totals 12 residues. V shed 3 bases and J 6 bases; nucleotides not matched to a gene: 5. CDR3 DNA sequence: TGTGCCTTGTGGGAGAGGAGTTATAAGAAACTCTTT. Protein: CALWERSYKKLF.

The rearrangement links TRGV9 to TRGJ1 or TRGJ2. Germline matching of the DNA provided the J gene here, since TCRdb leaves it blank. V lost 0 bases, J lost 4 bases, and 3 bases stayed unmatched. CDR3 length: 13 amino acids. CDR1 and CDR2 from the germline V gene are GITISATS and ISYDGTV (reference sequence). DNA of the CDR3: TGTGCCTTGTGGGAGGTGAAATATTATAAGAAACTCTTT. Amino acid sequence: CALWEVKYYKKLF.

This chain links TRGV4 with TRGJ1 or TRGJ2. Matching the DNA to germline supplied the J gene, which TCRdb does not give. The CDR3 is 13 amino acids. Per germline, CDR1 EGSTGY and CDR2 YDSYTSSV. Unmatched junction bases numbered 1, after V lost 0 bases and J lost 2 bases. The CDR3 region is CATWDGYYYKKLF. The CDR3 coding sequence is TGTGCCACCTGGGATGGGTATTATTATAAGAAACTCTTT.

A note on this clone: At one end the junction does not follow the germline gene, possibly because of a read error. The V call is TRGV9, the J call TRGJP. TCRdb is silent on the J gene; assignment here came from matching the DNA to germline. There are 17 residues in the CDR3. The germline gives CDR1 GITISATS, CDR2 ISYDGTV (reference sequence). CDR3: CALWEVQGELGKKIKVF. In nucleotides, the CDR3 is TGTGCCTTGTGGGAGGTGCAGGGAGAGCTGGGCAAAAAAATCAAGGTATTT.

V gene TRGV4 combines with J gene TRGJ1 or TRGJ2. The CDR3 loop spans 13 amino acids. Germline values: CDR1 EGSTGY, CDR2 YDSYTSSV. V lost 3 bases to trimming and J lost 2 bases; unmatched junction nucleotides: 4. This CDR3 is CATWDRHYYKKLF. CDR3 DNA sequence: TGTGCCACCTGGGATCGACATTATTATAAGAAACTCTTT.

This clone was seen only a few times. The chain couples TRGV4 to TRGJP2. The J gene is not listed in TCRdb, so it was assigned here from a DNA match to germline. J gave up 8 bases and V 4 bases, and 4 bases lay outside the gene matches. Germline V gives CDR1 EGSTGY, CDR2 YDSYTSSV. The CDR3 loop spans 12 amino acids. This CDR3 is CATWDWDWIKTF. CDR3 DNA sequence: TGTGCCACCTGGGACTGGGATTGGATCAAGACGTTT.

This chain uses TRGV3 with TRGJ1 or TRGJ2. No J segment appears in TCRdb, so it was assigned here by matching the sequence to germline. J gave up 5 bases and V 0 bases, and 4 bases lay outside the gene matches. The CDR3 runs 13 residues. Germline V gene sequence: CDR1 VTNTFY, CDR2 YDVSTARD (reference sequence). CDR3 in DNA: TGTGCCACCTGGGACAGGACGCATTATAAGAAACTCTTT. It yields the protein CATWDRTHYKKLF.

The chain links TRGV4 to TRGJ1 or TRGJ2. The J segment lost 10 bases and the V segment lost 0 bases, leaving 3 bases of the junction unmatched. The CDR3 is 11 residues long. Germline loops: CDR1 EGSTGY, CDR2 YDSYTSSV. The CDR3 region is CATWDGPKKLF. In DNA, the CDR3 is TGTGCCACCTGGGATGGGCCAAAGAAACTCTTT.